The 4 T cell receptor beta chains below all came from one sample that was sequenced in a study of yellow fever vaccine responses in identical twins. MiXCR was run by TCRdb on the RT-PCR reads, yielding one entry per CDR3 protein. The sample shows 2,000 to 2,500 distinct CDR3 sequences, almost 7.5% of them seen only once. Sequenced here: T cells from blood (PBMCs), unsorted or a sorted subset (not recorded which), sampled around 24 months after vaccination. The source is a woman under 30 who received the yellow fever vaccine.

V is TRBV2 and J is TRBJ2-5; D perhaps matches TRBD2 (5 bases). Trimming took 5 bases from V and 2 from J, leaving 21 bases between them. The CDR3 is 17 residues long. Germline assignment: CDR1 SNHLY and CDR2 FYNNEI. The CDR3 DNA reads as TGTGCCAGCAGTAACCGGAGGCAGGCCCTAATACAAGAGACCCAGTACTTC. It codes for CASSNRRQALIQETQYF.

V and J are TRBV10-1 and TRBJ2-3; 7 bases are shared with TRBD1. Germline-derived CDR1 and CDR2 are WNHNN and SYGVQD (reference sequence). V lost 4 bases to trimming and J lost 9 bases; unmatched junction nucleotides: 7. CDR3 length: 13 residues. The CDR3 region has the DNA TGCGCCAGCAGTGGGGACAGCACCAACACGCAGTATTTT. Translation: CASSGDSTNTQYF.

This clonotype was seen only a few times. The J gene is TRBJ2-7, the V gene TRBV12-3 or TRBV12-4; 8 nucleotides line up with TRBD2. V shed 6 bases and J 7 bases; nucleotides not matched to a gene: 11. The CDR3 consists of 14 residues. The CDR3 here is CASRQTSGRGEQYF. The CDR3 DNA follows: TGTGCCAGCAGACAAACTAGCGGTCGGGGGGAGCAGTACTTC.

The chain has TRBV4-1 and TRBJ2-7, with D possibly being TRBD1 (5 bases). The germline V gene has CDR1 MGHRA and CDR2 YSYEKL. The CDR3 contains 14 residues. The ends were cut back, 1 base at V and 2 bases at J, with 9 bases in the middle. CDR3 coding DNA: TGCGCCAGCAGCCAAGGGATAGGGGCCTACGAGCAGTACTTC. This translates into CASSQGIGAYEQYF.